These 30 T cell receptor beta chains share one sample of origin, sequenced in a study of identifying expanded T cells in peripheral blood. Assay used: immunoSEQ multiplex PCR; TCRdb lists only in-frame clones, some missing. This table has 70,000 to 95,000 clones, 70% to 90% appearing once. Source material: blood. These receptors all come from a person aged 18-69 years in good health.

This clone showed up just a few times. The gene calls are TRBV6-1 and TRBJ2-4; tentative D call: TRBD2 (6 bases). The germline gives CDR1 MNHNS, CDR2 SASEGT. The CDR3 totals 17 residues. V lost 2 bases to trimming and J lost 3 bases, with 17 bases between them. The CDR3 region has the DNA TGTGCCAGCAGTGAATTGTTGGGGGACTGGGTCAAAAACATTCAGTACTTC. This codes for CASSELLGDWVKNIQYF.

V gene TRBV30 combines with J gene TRBJ2-5; a weak D match, TRBD1 (6 bases). Trimming took 1 base from V and 1 from J, leaving 7 bases between them. Germline CDR1 and CDR2: GTSNPN and SVGIG (reference sequence). This CDR3 is built from 13 residues. CDR3: CAWSEDSQETQYF. Here the CDR3 DNA reads TGTGCCTGGAGTGAGGACAGCCAAGAGACCCAGTACTTC. The full variable domain, in which reference TRBV30 and TRBJ2-5 provide the parts outside the CDR3, is SQTIHQWPATLVQPVGSPLSLECTVEGTSNPNLYWYRQAAGRGLQLLFYSVGIGQISSEVPQNLSASRPQDRQFILSSKKLLLSDSGFYLCAWSEDSQETQYFGPGTRLLVL.

The chain carries TRBV5-6 and TRBJ2-5; D is undetermined. V was clipped by 0 bases and J by 4 bases, with 4 bases between them. The germline V gene encodes CDR1 SGHDT and CDR2 YYEEEE. The CDR3 is 12 amino acids. The CDR3: CASSLARETQYF. The CDR3 DNA follows: TGTGCCAGCAGCTTGGCCAGAGAGACCCAGTACTTC.

J is TRBJ2-1 and V is TRBV10-3; 9 nucleotides line up with TRBD1. CDR1 and CDR2 from the germline V gene are ENHRY and SYGVKD. The CDR3 is 15 amino acids. V shed 4 bases, J shed 8 bases, and the junction held 9 bases outside the gene matches. CDR3 sequence: CAISGPQGAYHEQFF. In nucleotides, the CDR3 is TGTGCCATCAGTGGTCCACAGGGGGCATACCATGAGCAGTTCTTC.

The chain joins TRBV19 to TRBJ1-2; 9 nucleotides line up with TRBD1. The CDR3 has 14 amino acids. The V and J ends lost 4 bases and 5 bases, in that order; junction bases with no gene match: 5. Germline CDR1 reads LNHDA; CDR2 reads SQIVND (reference sequence). The CDR3 DNA reads TGTGCCAGTAGTACCCCGGGACAGGGTTATGGCTACACCTTC. Translation: CASSTPGQGYGYTF.

The chain is built from TRBV5-1 and TRBJ1-1; D may be TRBD1 (5 bases). Germline V lookup: CDR1 SGHRS, CDR2 YFSETQ. With 4 bases removed from V and 1 base from J, the gap between germline ends came to 11 bases. The CDR3 has 14 residues. DNA of the CDR3: TGCGCCAGCAGCCAAGGGACGGCGAACACTGAAGCTTTCTTT. It specifies CASSQGTANTEAFF. The whole variable domain, filled in from reference TRBV5-1 and TRBJ1-1, reads KAGVTQTPRYLIKTRGQQVTLSCSPISGHRSVSWYQQTPGQGLQFLFEYFSETQRNKGNFPGRFSGRQFSNSRSEMNVSTLELGDSALYLCASSQGTANTEAFFGQGTRLTVV.

V usage is TRBV4-2 and J usage is TRBJ2-6, with 8 bases identical to TRBD1. This CDR3 comprises 19 residues. The ends lost 0 bases at V and 1 base at J; junction bases unmatched: 8. CDR1 LGHNA and CDR2 YNFKEQ come from the germline V gene. Here the CDR3 DNA reads TGTGCCAGCAGCCAAGATCTGGACAGGGAAAGTTCTGGGGCCAACGTCCTGACTTTC. Amino acids: CASSQDLDRESSGANVLTF.

This chain uses TRBV4-2 with TRBJ1-1; no definite D call. V was trimmed by 0 bases and J by 7 bases, leaving 6 bases between them. The CDR3 spans 12 residues. Germline-derived CDR1 and CDR2 are LGHNA and YNFKEQ. This CDR3 is CASSQEGHEAFF. CDR3 coding DNA: TGTGCCAGCAGCCAAGAAGGGCATGAAGCTTTCTTT.

This clone came up a few times. The chain links TRBV30 to TRBJ1-2; TRBD1 might be the D (5 bases). Looked up from germline, CDR1 is GTSNPN and CDR2 is SVGIG (reference sequence). V lost 1 base to trimming and J lost 7 bases, with 13 bases between them. This CDR3 region has 13 residues. CDR3 in amino acids: CAWSETGRGGYTF. CDR3 nucleotides: TGTGCCTGGAGTGAAACCGGGAGGGGTGGCTACACCTTC.

The gene calls are TRBV9 and TRBJ2-2; D gene ambiguous. The V end lost 4 bases, the J end lost 1 base, and 14 bases lay between the germline ends. The CDR3 is 16 amino acids. Germline loops: CDR1 SGDLS, CDR2 YYNGEE. The CDR3 is CASSSQVDLNTGELFF. The CDR3 nucleotides are TGTGCCAGCAGCTCGCAGGTGGATCTGAACACCGGGGAGCTGTTTTTT. The whole variable domain, remainder taken from reference TRBV9 and TRBJ2-2, is DSGVTQTPKHLITATGQRVTLRCSPRSGDLSVYWYQQSLDQGLQFLIQYYNGEERAKGNILERFSAQQFPDLHSELNLSSLELGDSALYFCASSSQVDLNTGELFFGEGSRLTVL.

V usage is TRBV7-9 and J usage is TRBJ2-2; D may be TRBD2 (5 bases). V was clipped by 4 bases and J by 3 bases, with 18 bases between them. Germline CDR1 is SEHNR and CDR2 is FQNEAQ (reference sequence). The length of the CDR3 is 17 residues. The CDR3 loop is CASSSSILKADTGELFF. The CDR3 DNA is TGTGCCAGCAGCTCCTCAATACTCAAAGCGGACACCGGGGAGCTGTTTTTT.

This clone appeared a single time. The chain uses TRBV6-5 and TRBJ1-1; tentatively, D is TRBD1 (6 bases). Per the germline V gene, CDR1 is MNHEY and CDR2 is SVGAGI. Deletions cut 5 bases from V and 3 bases from J, with 13 bases between. The length of the CDR3 is 14 residues. CDR3 in DNA: TGTGCCAGCAGTACCGCAGGGGTCGACACTGAAGCTTTCTTT. Translation: CASSTAGVDTEAFF.

The V and J genes are TRBV19 and TRBJ2-1; TRBD2 matches at 7 bases. CDR1 is LNHDA and CDR2 is SQIVND in the germline V gene (reference sequence). The CDR3 is 15 amino acids. The junction had 9 bases not matched to a gene; V was cut back by 3 bases and J by 7 bases. The CDR3 reads CASSILTSDWNEQFF. CDR3 DNA sequence: TGTGCCAGTAGTATTCTAACTAGCGATTGGAATGAGCAGTTCTTC.

This sequence joins TRBV5-1 and TRBJ2-5; D could derive from TRBD1 or TRBD2 (5 bases each). Germline CDR1 SGHRS, CDR2 YFSETQ. The CDR3 has 15 amino acids. Deletions cut 4 bases from V and 2 bases from J, with 15 bases between. The CDR3 nucleotides read TGCGCCAGCAGCCGGGGACCCCAAATTCAAGAGACCCAGTACTTC. It translates to CASSRGPQIQETQYF.

This chain joins TRBV29-1 and TRBJ1-3; 7 nucleotides align to TRBD1. The length of the CDR3 is 16 residues. With V trimmed by 0 bases and J by 0 bases, 5 bases remained unmatched. Per germline, CDR1 SQVTM and CDR2 ANQGSEA. The CDR3 spells CSVEDRGQSSGNTIYF. The CDR3 DNA reads as TGCAGCGTTGAAGATAGGGGACAGAGCTCTGGAAACACCATATATTTT. Based on the CDR3 plus reference TRBV29-1 and TRBJ1-3, the full variable domain is SAVISQKPSRDICQRGTSLTIQCQVDSQVTMMFWYRQQPGQSLTLIATANQGSEATYESGFVIDKFPISRPNLTFSTLTVSNMSPEDSSIYLCSVEDRGQSSGNTIYFGEGSWLTVV.

This rearrangement joins TRBV5-1 to TRBJ1-2; no reliable D call. Germline CDR1 SGHRS, CDR2 YFSETQ. Trimming removed 5 bases at V and 1 base at J, with 9 bases between. The CDR3 runs 13 residues. The CDR3 coding sequence is TGCGCCAGCAGATCTGACATTAACTATGGCTACACCTTC. The encoded protein is CASRSDINYGYTF.

V gene TRBV30 combines with J gene TRBJ2-1, with D perhaps being TRBD1 or TRBD2 (5 bases each). The CDR3 length is 16 residues. Trimming stripped 7 bases from V and 4 bases from J, with 23 bases between. Germline values: CDR1 GTSNPN, CDR2 SVGIG (reference sequence). CDR3 coding DNA: TGTGCCTTCACAAGGGACCCAAGTCGGGTATACAATGAGCAGTTCTTC. Translating gives CAFTRDPSRVYNEQFF. The full variable domain, in which reference TRBV30 and TRBJ2-1 provide the parts outside the CDR3, is SQTIHQWPATLVQPVGSPLSLECTVEGTSNPNLYWYRQAAGRGLQLLFYSVGIGQISSEVPQNLSASRPQDRQFILSSKKLLLSDSGFYLCAFTRDPSRVYNEQFFGPGTRLTVL.

This clone was detected only a few times. This chain connects TRBV15 to TRBJ2-1; tentative D call: TRBD2 (5 bases). CDR1 LNHNV and CDR2 YYDKDF come from the germline V gene (reference sequence). Trimming took 1 base from V and 5 from J, leaving 18 bases between them. This CDR3 comprises 17 residues. CDR3 in amino acids: CATSRVSLATDNNEQFF. CDR3 nucleotide sequence: TGTGCCACCAGCAGAGTGAGTCTAGCCACGGATAACAATGAGCAGTTCTTC.

This clone was observed a single time. V usage is TRBV14 and J usage is TRBJ1-2; possibly TRBD1 for D (5 bases). The germline gives CDR1 SGHDN, CDR2 FVKESK. The V end lost 1 base, the J end lost 6 bases, and 18 bases lay between the germline ends. The CDR3 is made up of 16 amino acids. CDR3 protein: CASSQVLGGGGDGYTF. CDR3 nucleotide sequence: TGTGCCAGCAGCCAAGTTTTAGGTGGGGGAGGTGATGGCTACACCTTC.

J is TRBJ1-2 and V is TRBV27; TRBD1 is a possible D gene (6 bases). The CDR3 is 15 amino acids. Trimming stripped 0 bases from V and 4 bases from J, with 12 bases between. In germline, CDR1 is MNHEY, CDR2 SMNVEV (reference sequence). The CDR3 DNA sequence: TGTGCCAGCAGTTTATCCGGGGGCGCCACCTATGGCTACACCTTC. It encodes CASSLSGGATYGYTF.

This rearrangement joins TRBV9 to TRBJ2-6, with D perhaps TRBD1 (6 bases). Germline CDR1 and CDR2: SGDLS and YYNGEE. The CDR3 spans 15 residues. Trimming left V 5 bases short and J 3 bases short, with 12 bases between. CDR3 protein: CASSTGLVGANVLTF. CDR3 DNA sequence: TGTGCCAGCAGTACAGGGCTAGTTGGGGCCAACGTCCTGACTTTC.

The V call is TRBV6-4, the J call TRBJ1-5; the match to TRBD1 covers 8 bases. The germline CDR1 and CDR2 sequences are MRHNA and SNTAGT. J was trimmed by 12 bases and V by 5 bases; bases with no gene match: 3. The CDR3 length is 11 residues. The CDR3 region is CASSRTGRQHF. CDR3 DNA sequence: TGTGCCAGCAGTCGGACAGGGCGCCAGCATTTT.

This clone is a singleton in its sample. V gene TRBV5-1 combines with J gene TRBJ2-7; D possibly matches TRBD1 or TRBD2 (5 bases each). The CDR3 is 17 residues long. Between the trimmed V and J ends, which lost 4 bases and 0 bases, there was a span of 20 bases. From germline, CDR1 is SGHRS and CDR2 YFSETQ. CDR3 sequence (DNA): TGCGCCAGCAGCCGCTCATCCGGGACCGCTAGCTCCTACGAGCAGTACTTC. It specifies CASSRSSGTASSYEQYF.

The V call is TRBV2, the J call TRBJ1-1, with D unresolved. V gave up 1 base and J gave up 10 bases, with 10 bases separating them. Germline values: CDR1 SNHLY, CDR2 FYNNEI. CDR3 length: 12 residues. CDR3 sequence reads: CASSEGFGVAFF. Written as DNA, the CDR3 is TGTGCCAGCAGTGAAGGCTTCGGGGTAGCTTTCTTT.

V usage is TRBV5-1 and J usage is TRBJ1-5; D perhaps matches TRBD1 (6 bases). Germline values: CDR1 SGHRS, CDR2 YFSETQ. Trimming shortened V by 0 bases and J by 4 bases, and 8 bases separated the two germline ends. The CDR3 covers 14 residues. The CDR3 DNA follows: TGCGCCAGCAGCTTGGACGGACAGAATCAGCCCCAGCATTTT. Its translation is CASSLDGQNQPQHF.

The chain has TRBV11-2 and TRBJ2-5, with D tentatively TRBD2 (6 bases). The germline V gene encodes CDR1 SGHAT and CDR2 FQNNGV. The CDR3 runs 16 residues. V lost 2 bases and J lost 3, with 16 bases in between. CDR3: CASSLWPGRKKETQYF. The CDR3 DNA reads TGTGCCAGCAGCTTATGGCCGGGGAGGAAAAAAGAGACCCAGTACTTC.

The chain couples TRBV4-2 to TRBJ2-1; 13 positions match TRBD2. The CDR3 length is 16 residues. The germline gives CDR1 LGHNA, CDR2 YNFKEQ. Trimming took 3 bases from V and 8 from J; bases not matched to a gene: 7. CDR3 residues: CASSQMGLAGFHEQFF. The CDR3, as DNA: TGTGCCAGCAGCCAGATGGGACTAGCGGGGTTTCATGAGCAGTTCTTC.

This clone was detected only a few times. The chain joins TRBV12-5 to TRBJ1-5; D unresolved. V lost 2 bases, J lost 0 bases, and 5 bases lay in between. The germline V gene encodes CDR1 LGHNT and CDR2 FRNRAP. The CDR3 extends over 14 amino acids. CDR3 bases: TGTGCTAGTGGTTTGTACAGTAGCAATCAGCCCCAGCATTTT. Translating gives CASGLYSSNQPQHF.

The rearrangement joins TRBV12-5 to TRBJ2-3; D gene uncertain. The V end lost 6 bases, the J end lost 2 bases, and 18 bases lay between the germline ends. This CDR3 has 16 amino acids. Germline CDR1 reads LGHNT; CDR2 reads FRNRAP. The CDR3 DNA reads TGTGCTAGTGGCCTTGTTGGCGGAGTCTTCACAGATACGCAGTATTTT. Amino acids: CASGLVGGVFTDTQYF.

V gene TRBV7-3 combines with J gene TRBJ2-7, with 8 bases identical to TRBD2. The CDR3 covers 15 residues. CDR1 is SGHTA and CDR2 is FQGTGA in the germline V gene. V dropped 5 bases and J dropped 3; count of bases not matched to a gene: 9. CDR3 in amino acids: CASSAEGGGYYEQYF. The CDR3 bases are TGTGCCAGCAGCGCCGAGGGCGGGGGGTACTACGAGCAGTACTTC.